Listed below are T cell receptor beta chains from one sample, sequenced in a study of T cell repertoires in cytomegalovirus infection. In TCRdb, the reads were re-called with MiXCR into one record per CDR3 protein. This sample has 110,000 to 150,000 distinct CDR3 sequences, with around 32% found just once. Their specific antigens are unknown. This specimen consisted of CD8+ T cells from cultured PBMCs, obtained from culture after CMV antigen stimulation. The receptors shown here come from a human donor in good health (CMV status not recorded). Some clones in this sample may be carry-over from other donors' samples. Each CDR3 is given with its conserved first and last residue. D genes are given only for firm matches. Clone size, where shown, is once, few, many, or a class for clones that have expanded.

TRBJ2-5 | TRBV2 | - | - | TGTGCCAGCAGTGACACAAACCAAGAGACCCAGTACTTC | CASSDTNQETQYF
TRBJ2-6 | TRBV2 | - | - | TGTGCCAGCAGTGAAGGGCCTTCTACCGGGGCCAACGTCCTGACTTTC | CASSEGPSTGANVLTF
TRBJ1-4 | TRBV2 | - | - | TGTGCCAGCAGTGTGGCCGCAACTAATGAAAAACTGTTTTTT | CASSVAATNEKLFF
TRBJ2-2 | TRBV12-3/TRBV12-4 | - | - | TGTGCCAGCAGTTTGCCCGCCGGGGAGCTGTTTTTT | CASSLPAGELFF
TRBJ2-5 | TRBV7-9 | few | TRBD1 | TGTGCCAGCAGCTTAGCGTCGACAGGGCTCCAAGAGACCCAGTACTTC | CASSLASTGLQETQYF
TRBJ1-1 | TRBV12-3/TRBV12-4 | - | - | TGTGCCAGCAGCCCTCCGGCAGGGGAGGGTGTGGCTGAAGCTTTCTTT | CASSPPAGEGVAEAFF
TRBJ2-7 | TRBV7-6 | few | - | TGTGCCAGCAGCCCGGCCGTGGGGTACGAGCAGTACTTC | CASSPAVGYEQYF
TRBJ2-7 | TRBV27 | many | TRBD1 | TGTGCCAGCAGTTCGGGACAGGGGGAGTCCTACGAGCAGTACTTC | CASSSGQGESYEQYF
TRBJ1-1 | TRBV15 | few | TRBD1 | TGTGCCACCAGCTTCCAGGGACAGATGAACACTGAAGCTTTCTTT | CATSFQGQMNTEAFF
TRBJ1-5 | TRBV11-2 | - | TRBD1 | TGTGCCAGCAGTTCGACAGGGGGTGAGGGTCAGCCCCAGCATTTT | CASSSTGGEGQPQHF
TRBJ1-3 | TRBV20-1 | many | - | TGCAGTGCTAGAGATCCGGTGAGCTCTGGAAACACCATATATTTT | CSARDPVSSGNTIYF
TRBJ2-6 | TRBV6-5 | many | - | TGTGCCAGCAGTTACGATGACGACTCTGGGGCCAACGTCCTGACTTTC | CASSYDDDSGANVLTF
TRBJ2-7 | TRBV19 | - | - | TGTGCCAGCGGGTACGGCTACGAGCAGTACTTC | CASGYGYEQYF
TRBJ2-7 | TRBV20-1 | - | - | TGCAGTGCTAGCGTATCTTCTCCCTACGAGCAGTACTTC | CSASVSSPYEQYF
TRBJ1-2 | TRBV6-2/TRBV6-3 | once | - | TGTGCCAGCATGTCCCCCGCCGGGGGGTCCTATGGCTACACCTTC | CASMSPAGGSYGYTF
TRBJ2-2 | TRBV7-6 | once | - | TGTGCCAGCAGCTTAGTTTTGGCGGGACCCACCGGGGAGCTGTTTTTT | CASSLVLAGPTGELFF
TRBJ1-5 | TRBV15 | - | - | TGTGCCACCAGCAGAGATGGGGAGGGGACTAATCAGCCCCAGCATTTT | CATSRDGEGTNQPQHF
TRBJ1-3 | TRBV6-1 | - | - | TGTGCCAGCAGTGAAATTGGAAACACCATATATTTT | CASSEIGNTIYF
TRBJ1-1 | TRBV6-2/TRBV6-3 | once | - | TGTGCCAGCAGTTACGTAGGGATTACTGAAGCTTTCTTT | CASSYVGITEAFF
TRBJ1-5 | TRBV5-6 | - | - | TGTGCCAGCAGCTTCTCAGATAGTGCAGACCAGCATTTT | CASSFSDSADQHF
TRBJ2-1 | TRBV29-1 | - | TRBD2 | TGCAGCGTTGAAGGAGGACTAGCGTTCTCCTACAATGAGCAGTTCTTC | CSVEGGLAFSYNEQFF
TRBJ2-1 | TRBV20-1 | - | - | TGCAGTGCTAGGGATTCCGGGACCCCGACGGGGGTTTACAATGAGCAGTTCTTC | CSARDSGTPTGVYNEQFF
TRBJ1-2 | TRBV7-6 | few | - | TGTGCCAGCAGCTTCAGTGGGGTGGACGACTATGGCTACACCTTC | CASSFSGVDDYGYTF
TRBJ1-1 | TRBV4-1 | few | TRBD1 | TGCGCCAGCAGCCATGATGGGACAGGGGACACTGAAGCTTTCTTT | CASSHDGTGDTEAFF
TRBJ1-4 | TRBV2 | - | - | TGTGCCAGCAGGAACCAGGGGTTTAATGAAAAACTGTTTTTT | CASRNQGFNEKLFF
TRBJ1-2 | TRBV27 | many | TRBD1 | TGTGCCAGCAGTTCCGGACAGGGGGCTAGCTATGGCTACACCTTC | CASSSGQGASYGYTF
TRBJ2-7 | TRBV7-8 | many | TRBD1 | TGTGCCAGCAGCTTAGAGTCAGGGGGCCTTGCTGGCGAGCAGTACTTC | CASSLESGGLAGEQYF
TRBJ2-3 | TRBV6-6 | - | - | TGTGCCAGCAAAGGAACGACAGGAAGACTTCTCACAGATACGCAGTATTTT | CASKGTTGRLLTDTQYF
TRBJ2-2 | TRBV7-9 | few | - | TGTGCCAGCACCCCCTTGGTTAGCGGAAACACCGGGGAGCTGTTTTTT | CASTPLVSGNTGELFF
TRBJ2-2 | TRBV2 | - | - | TGTGCCAGCAGTGAAGGGCACCCGAACACCGGGGAGCTGTTTTTT | CASSEGHPNTGELFF
TRBJ1-5 | TRBV27 | - | - | TGTGCCAGCAGTCTCTCCTGGAATCAGCCCCAGCATTTT | CASSLSWNQPQHF
TRBJ1-3 | TRBV4-1 | few | - | TGCGCCAGCAGCCAAGATCTCTATGGGGGGTCCGGAAACACCATATATTTT | CASSQDLYGGSGNTIYF
TRBJ1-1 | TRBV4-1 | - | - | TGCGCCAGCAGCCATCCCTTGCCCGGGAGCGCTGAAGCTTTCTTT | CASSHPLPGSAEAFF
TRBJ2-7 | TRBV24-1 | - | - | TGTGCCACCAGTGCTGGCTACGAGCAGTACTTC | CATSAGYEQYF
TRBJ1-6 | TRBV27 | - | TRBD1 | TGTGCCAGCAGTCCCGGGACAGGGACTGGCCTCCACTTT | CASSPGTGTGLHF
TRBJ2-7 | TRBV5-1 | few | TRBD1 | TGCGCCAGCAGCACCCGGGACAGCTCCTACGAGCAGTACTTC | CASSTRDSSYEQYF
TRBJ1-2 | TRBV7-9 | many | - | TGTGCCAGCAGCTTTGGCTATGGCTACACCTTC | CASSFGYGYTF
TRBJ2-1 | TRBV4-1 | few | - | TGCGCCAGCAGCCAATTGGCCTTGAGTTACAATGAGCAGTTCTTC | CASSQLALSYNEQFF
TRBJ1-1 | TRBV6-6 | - | - | TGTGCCAGCAGTGGTAGAGGATCCACTGAAGCTTTCTTT | CASSGRGSTEAFF
TRBJ1-1 | TRBV5-6 | - | TRBD1 | TGTGCCAGCAGCTTGGGGACAGGGGGAGCTTTCTTT | CASSLGTGGAFF
TRBJ2-1 | TRBV6-6 | many | - | TGTGCCAGCAGTTACACCGGAACCCCACCCTCCTACAATGAGCAGTTCTTC | CASSYTGTPPSYNEQFF
TRBJ2-1 | TRBV4-1 | few | TRBD2 | TGCGCCAGCAGCACATTCACTAGCGGGGGGGCCTATGAGCAGTTCTTC | CASSTFTSGGAYEQFF
TRBJ1-2 | TRBV20-1 | many | - | TGCAGTCCTTTCGGCACTAACTATGGCTACACCTTC | CSPFGTNYGYTF